This TCR beta chain originates from a study of Graves' ophthalmopathy and Graves' hyperthyroidism. Beta-chain TCR CDR3 regions were amplified from RNA transcripts. After a first-round RT-PCR with HTBI primers, a second-round multiplex PCR was run. TCRdb re-called the multiplex PCR reads through MiXCR, storing one row per CDR3 protein. The data show under 350,000 distinct CDR3 sequences, about a sixth seen once. This clonotype was seen at least ten times. Sequenced: peripheral blood. This TCR derives from an adult man with Graves' ophthalmopathy.

The CDR3 loop reads CSAPSRGRETQYF. Written as DNA, the CDR3 is TGCAGTGCTCCCTCCCGGGGACGAGAGACCCAGTACTTC. The chain carries TRBV20-1 and TRBJ2-5; D is tentatively TRBD1 or TRBD2 (5 bases each). The V gene lost 5 bases and the J gene lost 4 bases, with 14 bases spanning the gap. Germline V lookup: CDR1 DFQATT, CDR2 SNEGSKA (reference sequence). The CDR3 spans 13 residues.